A selection of T cell receptor beta chains follows, all from one sample in a study of response to subunit inactivated influenza vaccine. TCRdb reprocessed the RT-PCR reads via MiXCR and lists one record per CDR3 protein. Of more than 700,000 distinct CDR3 sequences listed, around 20% were seen once; the top ten hold roughly 10%. The sample in question was PBMCs from blood, obtained approximately 5 days after vaccination. These receptors originate from a man aged 45-65 years who received an inactivated influenza vaccine. Each CDR3 is given with its conserved first and last residue. The D gene is left open where the match is weak. Only part of the rows carry a size: once, few, many, or a class if the clone is expanded.

abundance	d_gene	v_gene	j_gene	CDR3nt	CDR3aa
-	-	TRBV6-2/TRBV6-3	TRBJ2-5	TGTGCCAGCAGACCGGCGGTCCTCAACGGTTACTTC	CASRPAVLNGYF
many	-	TRBV20-1	TRBJ2-1	TGCAGTGCTAGGTCGCTCTACAATGAGCAGTTCTTC	CSARSLYNEQFF
few	TRBD1	TRBV7-9	TRBJ1-6	TGTGCCAGCAGACCGACAGGGGAGCATTCACCCCTCCACTTT	CASRPTGEHSPLHF
once	-	TRBV12-3/TRBV12-4	TRBJ2-3	TGTGCCAGCAGTTTGGGAGACGATTCGCAGTATTTT	CASSLGDDSQYF
few	-	TRBV28	TRBJ1-5	TGTGCCAGCGCCGCGCACGAGGGTTTTGGTCAGCCCCAGCATTTT	CASAAHEGFGQPQHF
-	-	TRBV12-3/TRBV12-4	TRBJ1-2	TGTGCCAGCAGAAACGTTACAGGGTATGGCTACACCTTC	CASRNVTGYGYTF
-	TRBD1	TRBV20-1	TRBJ2-4	TGCAGTGCTAGAAGGGGACAGGGTCTAGCCAAAAACATTCAGTACTTC	CSARRGQGLAKNIQYF
-	-	TRBV11-2	TRBJ2-7	TGTGCCAGCAGCGTCCTGATAGGGGATGGGGGTTCCGAGCAGTACTTC	CASSVLIGDGGSEQYF
few	-	TRBV11-2	TRBJ2-2	TGTGCCAGCAGCTTAGGCCCCCGAACCGGGGAGCTGTTTTTT	CASSLGPRTGELFF
few	TRBD1	TRBV18	TRBJ1-1	TGTGCCAGCTCACCAATCCCTCTCGGACAGGGGGAAACTGAAGCTTTCTTT	CASSPIPLGQGETEAFF
-	-	TRBV12-3/TRBV12-4	TRBJ1-1	TGTGCCAGCAGTTTAGTCGGGACGTGGACTGAAGCTTTCTTT	CASSLVGTWTEAFF
-	-	TRBV12-3/TRBV12-4	TRBJ2-7	TGTGCCAGCAGTCAGGGAGGCACAACCTACGAGCAGTACTTC	CASSQGGTTYEQYF
few	TRBD1	TRBV7-9	TRBJ1-4	TGTGCCAGCAGCGTCGGACAGGGATCGACTAATGAAAAACTGTTTTTT	CASSVGQGSTNEKLFF
many	-	TRBV12-3/TRBV12-4	TRBJ1-4	TGTGCCAGCAGTTTAGAGCAGGCCGCAACTAATGAAAAACTGTTTTTT	CASSLEQAATNEKLFF
-	TRBD2	TRBV9	TRBJ2-1	TGTGCCAGCAGCGTTCAGGCGGGAGCGAATGAGCAGTTCTTC	CASSVQAGANEQFF
-	TRBD1	TRBV5-1	TRBJ2-7	TGCGCCAGCAGCTACGGGACAGGGGCGGAAGAGCAGTACTTC	CASSYGTGAEEQYF
-	TRBD1	TRBV7-9	TRBJ2-5	TGTGCCAGCAGCTTGGGACAGTGGGGCGAGACCCAGTACTTC	CASSLGQWGETQYF
-	-	TRBV29-1	TRBJ2-1	TGCAGCGTGGGGGGCCCGAGCGGTGAGCAGTTCTTC	CSVGGPSGEQFF
few	TRBD2	TRBV12-3/TRBV12-4	TRBJ2-5	TGTGCCAGCAGCGGGACTACAAAAGAGACCCAGTACTTC	CASSGTTKETQYF
few	-	TRBV6-2/TRBV6-3	TRBJ2-2	TGTGCCAGCAGTTACCACGGCGCAGACACCGGGGAGCTGTTTTTT	CASSYHGADTGELFF
few	-	TRBV12-3/TRBV12-4	TRBJ2-7	TGTGCCTCTGGAGTAGGTCCCTACGAGCAGTACTTC	CASGVGPYEQYF
-	-	TRBV7-2	TRBJ2-1	TGTGCCAGCAGCTTGTGGGCTGAGCAGTTCTTC	CASSLWAEQFF
-	-	TRBV5-5	TRBJ1-4	TGTGCCAGCGGGAGGAGAAATGAAAAACTGTTTTTT	CASGRRNEKLFF
many	TRBD2	TRBV29-1	TRBJ2-3	TGCAGCGTACTACTAGCGGGGCAACGGGTGCCGTATTTT	CSVLLAGQRVPYF
-	TRBD2	TRBV29-1	TRBJ2-1	TGCAGCGTAAACCGGGACTACTCCTACAATGAGCAGTTCTTC	CSVNRDYSYNEQFF
-	TRBD1	TRBV4-3	TRBJ2-7	TGCGCCAGCAGCCAGGAACGGGACAGGGGGCACCTATGGGGCTCCTACGAGCAGTACTTC	CASSQERDRGHLWGSYEQYF
-	TRBD1	TRBV5-5	TRBJ2-7	TGTGCCAGCAGCTTACCGGGACAGGGAGTTCCCTACGAGCAGTACTTC	CASSLPGQGVPYEQYF
few	-	TRBV29-1	TRBJ2-5	TGCAGCGTTGTGGGCAGGGACGAGACCCAGTACTTC	CSVVGRDETQYF
-	TRBD2	TRBV24-1	TRBJ2-1	TGTGCCACCAGTACGGGGGTTCTAGCGGGGGGCTACAATGAGCAGTTCTTC	CATSTGVLAGGYNEQFF
-	-	TRBV6-1	TRBJ2-3	TGTGCCAGCAGCCCCGGAGGGCTCTGGGCAGATACGCAGTATTTT	CASSPGGLWADTQYF
few	TRBD2	TRBV10-3	TRBJ2-2	TGTGCCATTGAGCGGGAGGCCTCGAACACCGGGGAGCTGTTTTTT	CAIEREASNTGELFF
few	-	TRBV6-1	TRBJ1-6	TGTGCCAGCAGTGAGGAGTATAATTCACCCCTCCACTTT	CASSEEYNSPLHF
-	TRBD1	TRBV6-1	TRBJ1-2	TGTGCCAGCAGAGCTCCCGGGACAGGGCTCGATGGCTACACCTTC	CASRAPGTGLDGYTF
-	-	TRBV5-1	TRBJ2-3	TGCTCCAGCAGCTTGGAAAGCAGTTACACAGATACGCAGTATTTT	CSSSLESSYTDTQYF
many	TRBD1	TRBV5-1	TRBJ1-1	TGCGCCAGCAGCCTACACGACAGGGGCACTGAAGCTTTCTTT	CASSLHDRGTEAFF
few	-	TRBV28	TRBJ2-3	TGTGCCAGCTGTAGTCCAGATACGCAGTATTTT	CASCSPDTQYF
-	TRBD2	TRBV20-1	TRBJ2-5	TGCAGTGCTAGAGATGGACTAGCGAGTGTTGAGACCCAGTACTTC	CSARDGLASVETQYF
-	TRBD2	TRBV10-3	TRBJ2-1	TGTGCCATCAGGGGACTAGCGGGAGGTAAGCAGTTCTTC	CAIRGLAGGKQFF
few	-	TRBV5-5	TRBJ2-5	TGTGCCAGCAGCTCGGGACCACTCCAGGAGACCCAGTACTTC	CASSSGPLQETQYF
-	-	TRBV20-1	TRBJ2-7	TGCAGTGCTAGAGATCCTGGGTACTACGAGCAGTACTTC	CSARDPGYYEQYF
few	-	TRBV12-3/TRBV12-4	TRBJ2-7	TGTGCCAGCAGACAAAGACAGTACCACGAGCAGTACTTC	CASRQRQYHEQYF
few	TRBD1	TRBV7-9	TRBJ2-3	TGTGCCAGCAGCGGACAGGAGTTTGTAGATACGCAGTATTTT	CASSGQEFVDTQYF
-	-	TRBV30	TRBJ1-1	TGTGCCTGGGACGGAGAGCGGGGCACTGAAGCTTTCTTT	CAWDGERGTEAFF
-	-	TRBV4-1	TRBJ2-5	TGCGCCAGCAGCCAAGATCGTTCCCAGTACTTC	CASSQDRSQYF
few	-	TRBV10-3	TRBJ2-7	TGTGCCACCTCTTCTAGCCTTAATTCCTACGAGCAGTACTTC	CATSSSLNSYEQYF
few	-	TRBV6-2/TRBV6-3	TRBJ2-7	TGTGCCAGCAGTTACGAAGGAACACTCTCCTACGAGCAGTACTTC	CASSYEGTLSYEQYF
-	TRBD2	TRBV29-1	TRBJ2-3	TGCAGCGTCCGGACTAGCGGGAGAGGGGCGCAGTATTTT	CSVRTSGRGAQYF
few	-	TRBV29-1	TRBJ1-2	TGCAGCGTTGATTCCCACAACTATGGCTACACCTTC	CSVDSHNYGYTF
-	-	TRBV3-1	TRBJ2-7	TGTGCCACCAGCCAAGACGTTTTCGGGTTAAGCTCCTACGAGCAGTACTTC	CATSQDVFGLSSYEQYF
-	-	TRBV12-5	TRBJ2-1	TGTGCTAGTGATCAACGATACAATGAGCAGTTCTTC	CASDQRYNEQFF
few	TRBD2	TRBV20-1	TRBJ2-4	TGCAGTGCACTGCCGGGACTAGCGGGAGTGGGCAAAAACATTCAGTACTTC	CSALPGLAGVGKNIQYF
-	-	TRBV28	TRBJ2-5	TGTGCCAGCAGTTTAGGAGGTGGCCTTATAGAGACCCAGTACTTC	CASSLGGGLIETQYF
-	-	TRBV6-1	TRBJ2-6	TGTGCCAGCAGAACCTACATGGGGGCCAACGTCCTGACTTTC	CASRTYMGANVLTF
-	TRBD2	TRBV27	TRBJ2-1	TGTGCCAGCAGTTTATGGGAGGGCAATGAGCAGTTCTTC	CASSLWEGNEQFF
few	TRBD2	TRBV20-1	TRBJ2-1	TGCAGTGCTAGAGAACTAGCGCAGTACAATGAGCAGTTCTTC	CSARELAQYNEQFF